This T cell receptor beta chain was sequenced in a study of CD8+CD57+ T cells in acquired aplastic anemia. Study-wide findings and caveats: Patients versus controls showed no significant CD8+ Simpson's diversity difference.

Trimming at V came to 5 bases and at J to 6 bases, leaving 13 bases not matched to a gene. In germline, CDR1 is SQVTM, CDR2 ANQGSEA. The CDR3 runs to 14 residues. Genomic DNA templated the TCR beta VDJ and CDR3 profiling. TCRdb processed the reads anew with MiXCR; each CDR3 protein has one entry. The sample has about 210,000 distinct CDR3 sequences, over 55% seen once. About this clonotype itself: Its antigen is not identified.

The origin of this receptor is a human donor in good health. The V gene is TRBV29-1, the J gene TRBJ2-7, with TRBD2 matching 7 bases. Material: sorted CD4+, CD8+, or CD8+CD57+ T cells (not recorded which) from PBMCs. CDR3 residues: CSVSSSSGFSEQYF. In DNA form, the CDR3 reads TGCAGCGTTTCCTCCAGTAGCGGGTTCTCCGAGCAGTACTTC.